This TCR beta chain comes out of a study of blood T cell repertoires in COVID-19. Study overall: COVID-19 samples, acute and convalescent, were from the United States, Italy and Spain.

CDR1 MNHEY and CDR2 SVGAGI come from the germline V gene. The CDR3 totals 14 residues. Source study methods: Researchers report that nucleated cell counts were estimated from reference gene primer amplification. Libraries were prepared by immunoSEQ multiplex PCR; TCRdb keeps only in-frame clonotypes and omits some of them. V and J calls and clone size come straight from that table; D and trimming were deduced from the DNA. The sample holds 140,000 or so clones, 70% to 85% seen once. Everyone who took part was about 18 to 89 years old, and they came from about two dozen US areas. Exposed volunteers were people who met a COVID-19 case within 2 weeks before study entry. A remark on this clone: At one end, the junction sequence differs from germline, possibly due to a read error.

This chain joins TRBV6-5 and TRBJ2-1, with 9 bases that match TRBD2. This clonotype originated in a woman aged 18-29 years who had been exposed to COVID-19. The sequencing sample was made of PBMCs or T cells enriched from blood (not recorded which). The CDR3 region has the DNA TGTGCCAGCAGTTACATAGAGGCGGGAGGGCAGAGGATCTTC. Amino acids: CASSYIEAGGQRIF.